One and the same sample provided the 17 T cell receptor beta chains below, sequenced in a study of identical twins. TCRdb used MiXCR to reprocess the 5' RACE reads, holding one entry per CDR3 protein. In the table there are over 550,000 distinct CDR3 sequences, roughly 7.1% of which are singletons. The same data also contributed to another study, on yellow fever vaccine responses in identical twins.

Material for sequencing was PBMCs. All receptors come from a woman aged 18-30 years in good health.

This clonotype has more than one count but fewer than ten. The chain is built from TRBV28 and TRBJ1-2; 8 positions agree with TRBD1. CDR1 is MDHEN, CDR2 SYDVKM, per germline. The CDR3 covers 15 residues. The V segment lost 5 bases and the J segment 3 bases; nucleotides outside the gene matches: 8. CDR3 region: CASSIQGAGDYGYTF. The CDR3 DNA reads TGTGCCAGCAGTATCCAGGGGGCCGGCGACTATGGCTACACCTTC.

CDR3 sequence reads: CAIRAGTSANEQFF. The CDR3 nucleotides are TGTGCCATCAGGGCCGGGACTAGCGCCAATGAGCAGTTCTTC. V usage is TRBV10-3 and J usage is TRBJ2-1, with TRBD2 matching over 10 bases. J was trimmed by 6 bases and V by 6 bases; bases with no gene match: 5. The CDR3 has 14 residues. Germline V gene data show CDR1 as ENHRY and CDR2 as SYGVKD.

This clonotype has more than one count but fewer than ten. V and J are TRBV15 and TRBJ2-3; D unclear. The germline CDR1 and CDR2 sequences are LNHNV and YYDKDF (reference sequence). The V end was cut by 6 bases, the J end by 4 bases, with 5 bases between. The length of the CDR3 is 11 residues. As DNA, the CDR3 is TGTGCCACCAGTCTTGCAGATACGCAGTATTTT. Translation gives CATSLADTQYF.

This clonotype was counted a few times. This chain joins TRBV24-1 and TRBJ2-1; 12 bases line up with TRBD1. CDR1 and CDR2 from the germline V gene are KGHDR and SFDVKD. The length of the CDR3 is 15 residues. Unmatched junction bases numbered 7, after V lost 7 bases and J lost 7 bases. The CDR3 nucleotides are TGTGCCACCAGCAAGGGACAGGGGGCTTTGAATGAGCAGTTCTTC. Amino acid sequence: CATSKGQGALNEQFF.

This clonotype showed up just a few times. V is TRBV5-6 and J is TRBJ1-6; D gene ambiguous. CDR3 size: 12 residues. The V and J ends lost 5 bases and 7 bases respectively, with 7 bases between them. Germline lookup yields CDR1 SGHDT and CDR2 YYEEEE. In nucleotides, the CDR3 is TGTGCCAGCAGTAGCTTAAATTCACCCCTCCACTTT. Its protein is CASSSLNSPLHF.

Turning to this clonotype: A clone one base away is much larger, so this may be a read error. The chain recombines TRBV5-6 with TRBJ2-7, with D possibly being TRBD1 (7 bases). Germline V CDR1 and CDR2: SGHDT, YYEEEE. The CDR3 sequence is 14 residues long. The CDR3 loop reads CACSRRQGLYEQYF. The CDR3 DNA follows: TGTGCCTGCAGCCGTCGACAGGGACTCTACGAGCAGTACTTC.

In its sample, this clonotype was seen many times. The chain uses TRBV12-3 or TRBV12-4 and TRBJ1-5, with D possibly being TRBD1 (6 bases). With 8 bases removed from V and 6 bases from J, the gap between germline ends came to 20 bases. The CDR3 extends over 15 amino acids. In nucleotides, the CDR3 is TGTGCCAGCCACACTGGGGGCGGTAGGTTTCAGCCCCAGCATTTT. Translating gives CASHTGGGRFQPQHF.

The sample holds many counts of this clonotype. The chain joins TRBV19 to TRBJ2-1, with unresolved D. This CDR3 is built from 14 residues. Germline V gives CDR1 LNHDA, CDR2 SQIVND (reference sequence). Trimming left V 9 bases short and J 0 bases short, with 12 bases between. The CDR3 loop reads CASATESSYNEQFF. CDR3 bases: TGTGCCAGCGCCACGGAGAGCTCCTACAATGAGCAGTTCTTC.

This sequence joins TRBV12-3 or TRBV12-4 and TRBJ2-6; weak D call: TRBD2 (5 bases). There are 17 residues in the CDR3. V lost 7 bases and J 2 bases, leaving 18 bases between the germline ends. The CDR3 DNA follows: TGTGCCAGCACCTCCAGGAGGAAATTACCTGGGGCCAACGTCCTGACTTTC. Protein sequence: CASTSRRKLPGANVLTF.

Only one count was recorded for this clonotype. A much larger clone differs from this one at a single base, so this may be a read error. The chain couples TRBV28 to TRBJ2-2, with D maybe TRBD2 (6 bases). The germline V and J ends were trimmed by 6 bases and 5 bases, with 16 bases remaining between them. Germline V gene lookup returns CDR1 MDHEN and CDR2 SYDVKM. The CDR3 has 15 amino acids. The chain's CDR3 is CASRPPVAGTGELFF. CDR3 DNA: TGTGCCAGCAGACCCCCAGTTGCGGGAACCGGGGAGCTGTTTTTT.

V and J are TRBV20-1 and TRBJ2-3, with TRBD2 identical over 11 bases. The CDR3 has 15 residues. Germline CDR1 and CDR2: DFQATT and SNEGSKA (reference sequence). V lost 4 bases to trimming and J lost 3 bases; unmatched junction nucleotides: 6. Here the CDR3 reads CSAIGASGGTDTQYF. The CDR3 DNA reads as TGCAGTGCTATAGGGGCTAGCGGGGGGACAGATACGCAGTATTTT.

The table lists this clonotype with a few counts. V and J are TRBV4-1 and TRBJ1-4; TRBD1 is a possible D gene (5 bases). Germline V gene lookup returns CDR1 MGHRA and CDR2 YSYEKL. This CDR3 comprises 15 residues. Trimming removed 5 bases from V and 6 bases from J, with 16 bases in between. The DNA of the CDR3 is TGCGCCAGCAGCAACGGTTGGGGGGGAGATGAAAAACTGTTTTTT. It specifies CASSNGWGGDEKLFF.

This clonotype was found a few times. The chain joins TRBV28 to TRBJ2-7, with 12 positions matching TRBD2. Germline CDR1 is MDHEN and CDR2 is SYDVKM. J gave up 3 bases and V 2 bases, and 11 bases lay outside the gene matches. The CDR3 sequence is 18 residues long. CDR3 amino acids: CASSLPKLGLAGRYEQYF. In DNA form, the CDR3 reads TGTGCCAGCAGTTTACCAAAATTGGGACTAGCGGGTCGCTACGAGCAGTACTTC.

V and J are TRBV24-1 and TRBJ2-5, with 7 positions matching TRBD1. Germline CDR1 is KGHDR and CDR2 is SFDVKD. Losses at the gene ends were 4 bases for V and 1 base for J; bases not matched to a gene: 2. The CDR3 has 14 residues. CDR3 DNA: TGTGCCACCAGTGAGGGACAGCTCCAAGAGACCCAGTACTTC. Protein: CATSEGQLQETQYF.

The CDR3 DNA follows: TGCGCCAGCAGCCAAGGAGGTGGGCCGCCGACAGCGGCTAGCGGGAACTCCTACGAGCAGTACGTC. Its translation: CASSQGGGPPTAASGNSYEQYV. This chain connects TRBV4-1 to TRBJ2-7; 9 positions agree with TRBD2. With V trimmed by 1 base and J by 0 bases, 22 bases remained unmatched. The germline V gene encodes CDR1 MGHRA and CDR2 YSYEKL. The CDR3 runs to 22 residues.

The chain links TRBV6-1 to TRBJ2-7; a possible D gene is TRBD2 (5 bases). CDR3 length equals 13 residues. Trimming took 2 bases from V and 7 from J, leaving 12 bases between them. Germline V gives CDR1 MNHNS, CDR2 SASEGT. The CDR3: CASSENGMWEQYF. As DNA, the CDR3 is TGTGCCAGCAGTGAAAACGGGATGTGGGAGCAGTACTTC.

The table lists this clonotype with a few counts. The chain recombines TRBV2 with TRBJ2-7; D might be TRBD2 (5 bases). This CDR3 spans 12 amino acids. V dropped 6 bases and J dropped 6 bases, with 12 bases sitting between them. Germline CDR1 reads SNHLY; CDR2 reads FYNNEI. CDR3 sequence reads: CASRGTRFEQYF. Here the CDR3 DNA reads TGTGCCAGCAGGGGAACTAGATTCGAGCAGTACTTC.